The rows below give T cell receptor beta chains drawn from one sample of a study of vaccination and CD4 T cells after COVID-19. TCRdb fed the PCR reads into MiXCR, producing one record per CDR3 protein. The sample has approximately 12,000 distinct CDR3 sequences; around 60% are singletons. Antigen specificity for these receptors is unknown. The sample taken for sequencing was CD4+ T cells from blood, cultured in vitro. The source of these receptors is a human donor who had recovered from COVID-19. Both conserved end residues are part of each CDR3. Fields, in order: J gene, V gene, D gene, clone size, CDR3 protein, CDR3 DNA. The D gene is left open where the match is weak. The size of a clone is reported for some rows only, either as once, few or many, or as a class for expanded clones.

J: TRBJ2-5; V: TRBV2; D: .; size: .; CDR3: CASSLGLKYQETQYF; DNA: TGTGCCAGCAGTTTGGGACTTAAGTACCAAGAGACCCAGTACTTC
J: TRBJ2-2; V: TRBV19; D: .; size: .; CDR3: CASQDYTGELFF; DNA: TGTGCCAGCCAAGACTACACCGGGGAGCTGTTTTTT
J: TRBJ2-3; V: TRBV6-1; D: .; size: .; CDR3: CASSDRQYTDTQYF; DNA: TGTGCCAGCAGTGACAGGCAGTACACAGATACGCAGTATTTT
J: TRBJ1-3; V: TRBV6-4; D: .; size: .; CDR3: CASSENSFSGNTIYF; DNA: TGTGCCAGCAGTGAGAACAGCTTCTCTGGAAACACCATATATTTT
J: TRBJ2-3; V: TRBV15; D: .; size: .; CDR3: CATSSESIVDTQYF; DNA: TGTGCCACCAGCAGCGAGTCAATAGTAGATACGCAGTATTTT
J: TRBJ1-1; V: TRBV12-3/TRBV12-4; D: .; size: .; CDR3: CASSFGMSEAFF; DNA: TGTGCCAGCAGTTTCGGGATGAGTGAAGCTTTCTTT
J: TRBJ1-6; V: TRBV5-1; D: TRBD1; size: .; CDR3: CASSLGQGDSPLHF; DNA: TGCGCCAGCAGCCTAGGACAGGGGGATTCACCCCTCCACTTT
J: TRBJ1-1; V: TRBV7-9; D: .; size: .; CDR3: CASSLDARGTEAFF; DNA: TGTGCCAGCAGCTTAGACGCTAGGGGTACTGAAGCTTTCTTT
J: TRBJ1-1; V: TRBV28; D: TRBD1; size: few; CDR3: CASRGGGQGWLAEAFF; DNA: TGTGCCAGCAGGGGGGGCGGACAGGGGTGGTTGGCTGAAGCTTTCTTT
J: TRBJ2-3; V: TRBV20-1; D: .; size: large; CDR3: CSARVITSGTDTQYF; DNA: TGCAGTGCCCGGGTAATAACGAGCGGCACAGATACGCAGTATTTT
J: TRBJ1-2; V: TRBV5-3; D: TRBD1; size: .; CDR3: CARSYRGGYGYTF; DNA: TGTGCCAGAAGCTACAGGGGCGGCTATGGCTACACCTTC
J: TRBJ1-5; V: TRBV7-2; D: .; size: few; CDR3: CASSLAGGHGNQPQHF; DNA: TGTGCCAGCAGCTTAGCGGGGGGGCATGGCAATCAGCCCCAGCATTTT
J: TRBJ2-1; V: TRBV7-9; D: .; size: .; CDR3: CASGKVGGRSYNEQFF; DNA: TGTGCCAGCGGCAAAGTCGGCGGACGCTCCTACAATGAGCAGTTCTTC
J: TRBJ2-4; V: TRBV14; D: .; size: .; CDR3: CASSQGQKNIQYF; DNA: TGTGCCAGCAGCCAAGGACAGAAAAACATTCAGTACTTC
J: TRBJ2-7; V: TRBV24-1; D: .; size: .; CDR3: CATSDSNGRYEQYF; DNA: TGTGCCACCAGTGATTCAAACGGTCGTTACGAGCAGTACTTC
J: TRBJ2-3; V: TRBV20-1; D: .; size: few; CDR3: CSAKGPSTDTQYF; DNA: TGCAGTGCTAAGGGACCTAGCACAGATACGCAGTATTTT
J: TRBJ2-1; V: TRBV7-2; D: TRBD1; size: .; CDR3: CASSVGTGTDEQFF; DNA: TGTGCCAGCAGCGTCGGGACAGGGACGGATGAGCAGTTCTTC
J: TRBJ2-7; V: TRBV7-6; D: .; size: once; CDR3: CASSPRTSSTSYEQYF; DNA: TGTGCCAGCAGCCCTAGGACAAGCAGCACCTCCTACGAGCAGTACTTC
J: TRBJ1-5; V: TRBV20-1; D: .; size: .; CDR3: CSARRSVGRGLNQPQHF; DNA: TGCAGTGCTAGAAGGAGTGTAGGCAGGGGCCTTAATCAGCCCCAGCATTTT
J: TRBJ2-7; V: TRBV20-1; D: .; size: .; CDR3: CRGTSEYPYEQYF; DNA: TGCAGGGGGACTTCTGAATATCCCTACGAGCAGTACTTC
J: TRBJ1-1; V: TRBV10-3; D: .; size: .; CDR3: CAISTGTNTNTEAFF; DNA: TGTGCCATCAGTACCGGGACAAATACGAACACTGAAGCTTTCTTT
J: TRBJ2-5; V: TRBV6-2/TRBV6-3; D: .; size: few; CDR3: CASSASSRKETQYF; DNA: TGTGCCAGCAGTGCATCCTCTAGGAAGGAGACCCAGTACTTC
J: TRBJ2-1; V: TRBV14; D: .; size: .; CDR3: CASSQDVRGGSYNEQFF; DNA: TGTGCCAGCAGCCAAGACGTGCGGGGAGGCTCCTACAATGAGCAGTTCTTC
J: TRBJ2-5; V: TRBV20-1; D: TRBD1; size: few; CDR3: CSATRTGSAGETQYF; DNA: TGCAGTGCGACTCGGACAGGGTCGGCCGGGGAGACCCAGTACTTC
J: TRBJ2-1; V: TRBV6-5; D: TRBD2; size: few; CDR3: CASSSWTSGSVGEQFF; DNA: TGTGCCAGCAGTTCGTGGACTAGCGGGAGTGTGGGTGAGCAGTTCTTC
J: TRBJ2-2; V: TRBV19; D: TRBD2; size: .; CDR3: CASNRLTGTSKGELFF; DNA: TGTGCCAGTAACCGACTTACCGGGACTAGCAAGGGGGAGCTGTTTTTT
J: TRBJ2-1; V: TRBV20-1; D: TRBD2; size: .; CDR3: CSARVPAGVGANEQFF; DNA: TGCAGTGCTAGAGTTCCAGCGGGAGTAGGGGCCAATGAGCAGTTCTTC
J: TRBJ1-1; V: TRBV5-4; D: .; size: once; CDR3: CASSVRGPTEAFF; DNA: TGTGCCAGCAGCGTTCGGGGCCCCACTGAAGCTTTCTTT
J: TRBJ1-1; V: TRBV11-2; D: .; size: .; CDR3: CASSLEAGVHEAFF; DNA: TGTGCCAGCAGCTTAGAGGCAGGGGTTCATGAAGCTTTCTTT
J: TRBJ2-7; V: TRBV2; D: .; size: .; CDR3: CASSEGGPYEQYF; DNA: TGTGCCAGCAGTGAAGGGGGCCCCTACGAGCAGTACTTC
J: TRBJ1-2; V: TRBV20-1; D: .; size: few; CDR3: CSASQVNYGYTF; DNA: TGCAGTGCTTCACAGGTTAACTATGGCTACACCTTC
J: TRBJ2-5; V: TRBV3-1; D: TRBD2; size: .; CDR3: CASSQQPLAGETQYF; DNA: TGTGCCAGCAGCCAACAACCACTAGCGGGGGAGACCCAGTACTTC
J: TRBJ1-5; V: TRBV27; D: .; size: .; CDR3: CASSPTPQRYSNQPQHF; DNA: TGTGCCAGCAGTCCCACACCGCAAAGGTATAGCAATCAGCCCCAGCATTTT
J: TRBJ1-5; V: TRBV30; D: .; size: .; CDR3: CAWSAAGVRNQPQHF; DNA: TGTGCCTGGAGTGCCGCAGGGGTTAGAAATCAGCCCCAGCATTTT
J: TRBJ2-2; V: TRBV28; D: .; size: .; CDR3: CASRGRAGTGELFF; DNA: TGTGCCAGCAGGGGCCGGGCAGGAACCGGGGAGCTGTTTTTT
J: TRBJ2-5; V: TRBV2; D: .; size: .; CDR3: CASSVHSDIQETQYF; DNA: TGTGCCAGCAGTGTTCACAGTGACATACAAGAGACCCAGTACTTC
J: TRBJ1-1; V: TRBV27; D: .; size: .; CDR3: CASSPYRLRNTEAFF; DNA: TGTGCCAGCAGTCCATATCGACTGCGGAACACTGAAGCTTTCTTT
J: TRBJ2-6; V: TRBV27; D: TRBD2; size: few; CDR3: CATGGIGVSGANVLTF; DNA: TGTGCCACCGGGGGGATTGGGGTCTCCGGGGCCAACGTCCTGACTTTC
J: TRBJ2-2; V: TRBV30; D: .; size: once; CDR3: CAWIGSGELFF; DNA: TGTGCCTGGATCGGGTCCGGGGAGCTGTTTTTT
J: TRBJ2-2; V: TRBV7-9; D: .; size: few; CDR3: CASRDRVSNTGELFF; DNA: TGTGCCAGCAGAGACCGGGTCTCCAACACCGGGGAGCTGTTTTTT
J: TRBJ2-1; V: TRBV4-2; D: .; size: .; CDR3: CASSQGGQTKFF; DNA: TGTGCCAGCAGCCAAGGGGGCCAAACGAAGTTCTTC
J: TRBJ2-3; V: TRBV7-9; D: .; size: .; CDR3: CASSNTDTQYF; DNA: TGTGCCAGCAGCAACACAGATACGCAGTATTTT
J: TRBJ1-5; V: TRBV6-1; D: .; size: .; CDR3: CASRQNRGGNQPQHF; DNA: TGTGCCAGCAGGCAGAATAGGGGGGGCAATCAGCCCCAGCATTTT
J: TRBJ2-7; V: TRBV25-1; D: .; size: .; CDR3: CASGTESYEQYF; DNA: TGTGCCAGCGGGACCGAATCCTACGAGCAGTACTTC
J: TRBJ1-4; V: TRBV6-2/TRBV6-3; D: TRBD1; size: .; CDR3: CASSDPDRVREKLFF; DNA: TGTGCCAGCAGTGACCCGGACAGGGTTCGGGAAAAACTGTTTTTT
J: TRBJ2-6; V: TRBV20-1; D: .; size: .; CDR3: CSARDLLYSGANVLTF; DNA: TGCAGTGCCAGGGACCTACTATACTCTGGGGCCAACGTCCTGACTTTC
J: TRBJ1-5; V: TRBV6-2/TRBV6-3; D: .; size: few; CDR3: CASSPPRGGSNQPQHF; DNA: TGTGCCAGCAGCCCCCCACGGGGTGGGAGCAATCAGCCCCAGCATTTT
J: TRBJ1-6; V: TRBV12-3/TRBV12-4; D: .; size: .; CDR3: CASSLWAGDGSPLHF; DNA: TGTGCCAGCAGTCTCTGGGCGGGGGACGGTTCACCCCTCCACTTT
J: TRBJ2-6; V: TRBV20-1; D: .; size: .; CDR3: CSASRSNSGANVLTF; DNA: TGCAGTGCTAGCCGCTCGAACTCTGGGGCCAACGTCCTGACTTTC
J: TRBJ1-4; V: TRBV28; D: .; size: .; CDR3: CASSFVRAREKLFF; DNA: TGTGCCAGCAGTTTTGTGAGGGCGCGGGAAAAACTGTTTTTT
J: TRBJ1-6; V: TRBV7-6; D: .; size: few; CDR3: CASSVGVYNSPLHF; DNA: TGTGCCAGCAGCGTGGGAGTTTATAATTCACCCCTCCACTTT
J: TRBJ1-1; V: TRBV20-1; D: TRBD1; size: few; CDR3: CSAPDRGTEAFF; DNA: TGCAGTGCACCCGACAGGGGCACTGAAGCTTTCTTT